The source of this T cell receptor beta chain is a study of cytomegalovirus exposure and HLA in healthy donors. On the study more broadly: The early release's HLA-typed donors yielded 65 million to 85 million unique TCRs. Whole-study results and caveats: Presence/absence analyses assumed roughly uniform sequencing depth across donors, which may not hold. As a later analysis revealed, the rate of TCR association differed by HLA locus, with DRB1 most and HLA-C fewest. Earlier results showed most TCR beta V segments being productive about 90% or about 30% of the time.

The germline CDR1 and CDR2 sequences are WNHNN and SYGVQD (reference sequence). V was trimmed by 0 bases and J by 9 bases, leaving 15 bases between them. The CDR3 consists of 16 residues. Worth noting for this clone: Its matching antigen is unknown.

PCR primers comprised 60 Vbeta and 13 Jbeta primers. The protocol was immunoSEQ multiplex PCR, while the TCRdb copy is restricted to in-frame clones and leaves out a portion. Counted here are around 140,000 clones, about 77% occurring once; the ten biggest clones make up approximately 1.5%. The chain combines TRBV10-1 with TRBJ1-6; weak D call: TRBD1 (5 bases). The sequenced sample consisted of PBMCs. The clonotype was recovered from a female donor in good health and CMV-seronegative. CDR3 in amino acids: CASSESPGFAGSPLHF. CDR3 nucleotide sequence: TGCGCCAGCAGTGAGTCTCCAGGGTTTGCAGGTTCACCCCTCCACTTT.